The 24 T cell receptor beta chains in this list originate from one sample, sequenced in a study of T cells in Graves' hyperthyroidism and ophthalmopathy. Using RNA transcripts as the source, TCR beta CDR3 regions were amplified. First-round RT-PCR of the TCR CDR3 relied on the HTBI primer set. TCRdb re-analysed the multiplex PCR reads in MiXCR, keeping a single row per CDR3 protein. The table records 360,000 or so distinct CDR3 sequences, about 15% of them present only once. The specimen sequenced was blood. The receptors originated from a woman aged 55-70 years with Graves' ophthalmopathy.

Points on this clonotype: A read error is possible here, since a much larger clone lies one base away. This chain links TRBV30 with TRBJ2-5, with 8 positions matching TRBD2. This CDR3 contains 15 residues. Germline V CDR1 and CDR2: GTSNPN, SVGIG (reference sequence). CDR3 bases: TGTGCCTGGAGCCATAGCGGGATCCAGCAAGAGGCCCAGTACTTC. This gives the protein CAWSHSGIQQEAQYF.

The chain recombines TRBV12-3 or TRBV12-4 with TRBJ2-3; 15 positions match TRBD2. Trimming took 6 bases from V and 4 from J; bases not matched to a gene: 5. This CDR3 comprises 16 residues. Here the CDR3 DNA reads TGTGCCAGCAGCCAGGGACTAGCGGGAGGCGCAGATACGCAGTATTTT. It translates to CASSQGLAGGADTQYF.

This clonotype was picked up many times. CDR3 bases: TGTGCCACCAGCAGAGCGGGGACCAGGTTGTACTTC. It yields the protein CATSRAGTRLYF. The chain has TRBV15 and TRBJ2-5, with D perhaps given as TRBD1 or TRBD2 (5 bases each). The CDR3 consists of 12 residues. Germline loops: CDR1 LNHNV, CDR2 YYDKDF (reference sequence). V lost 1 base to trimming and J lost 13 bases, with 13 bases between them.

This clonotype was counted many times. A junction end diverges from the germline sequence, so it may reflect a read error. The chain is built from TRBV3-1 and TRBJ1-5; unclear D gene. Per germline, CDR1 LGHDT and CDR2 YNNKEL (reference sequence). CDR3 length: 15 amino acids. CDR3 amino acids: CASSQDVGSDQPQHF. DNA of the CDR3: TGTGCCAGCAGCCAAGATGTCGGTAGCGATCAGCCCCAGCATTTT.

Only one count was recorded for this clonotype. Possible read error: a much larger clone is one base away. The genes are TRBV20-1 and TRBJ2-7, with TRBD2 as a possible D gene (6 bases). This CDR3 is 13 amino acids long. Germline V gene data show CDR1 as DFQATT and CDR2 as SNEGSKA (reference sequence). CDR3: CSARGLTYYEQCF. The CDR3 DNA sequence: TGCAGTGCTAGGGGACTCACCTACTACGAGCAGTGCTTC.

V usage is TRBV12-3 or TRBV12-4 and J usage is TRBJ1-5, with 9 bases that match TRBD1. The CDR3 loop spans 17 amino acids. V lost 6 bases and J lost 4; bases outside the gene matches: 13. CDR3 region: CASSPRTGVSGNQPQHF. The CDR3 nucleotides read TGTGCCAGCAGCCCAAGGACAGGGGTAAGCGGAAATCAGCCCCAGCATTTT.

This clonotype was recorded a few times. This chain links TRBV12-3 or TRBV12-4 with TRBJ2-3, with D unresolved. The CDR3 has 11 amino acids. The V gene lost 5 bases and the J gene lost 11 bases, with 11 bases spanning the gap. The CDR3 loop reads CASSPSVQQYF. The DNA for the CDR3 is TGTGCCAGCAGTCCTTCCGTACAGCAGTATTTT.

V and J are TRBV6-5 and TRBJ1-2; possible D gene TRBD1, 6 bases. The CDR3 has 14 amino acids. Per the germline V gene, CDR1 is MNHEY and CDR2 is SVGAGI. The V end lost 0 bases, the J end lost 3 bases, and 8 bases lay between the germline ends. CDR3 loop: CASSYSTGYYGYTF. Written as DNA, the CDR3 is TGTGCCAGCAGTTACTCGACAGGATACTATGGCTACACCTTC.

In this sample, this clonotype turned up many times. V is TRBV18 and J is TRBJ2-3; maybe TRBD1 (5 bases). The CDR3 consists of 14 residues. V was pared by 1 base and J by 5 bases, with 10 bases between. Germline loops: CDR1 KGHSH, CDR2 LQKENI. For the CDR3, the DNA is TGTGCCAGCTCACCACGGGAAGGGGAAGATACGCAGTATTTT. Translation: CASSPREGEDTQYF.

At least ten counts were recorded for this clonotype. V usage is TRBV3-1 and J usage is TRBJ2-1; 8 positions match TRBD2. CDR1 is LGHDT, CDR2 YNNKEL, per germline (reference sequence). This CDR3 is 14 amino acids long. V lost 1 base, J lost 6 bases, and 2 bases stayed unmatched. CDR3: CASSQAGGVNEQFF. CDR3 bases: TGTGCCAGCAGCCAAGCGGGAGGGGTCAATGAGCAGTTCTTC.

This clonotype was picked up a small number of times. The chain combines TRBV13 with TRBJ2-2; either TRBD1 or TRBD2 may supply D (5 bases each). The CDR3 covers 15 residues. Trimming removed 6 bases at V and 5 bases at J, with 16 bases between. Germline CDR1 is PRHDT and CDR2 is FYEKMQ (reference sequence). CDR3 sequence reads: CASRFGTLGTGELFF. CDR3 sequence (DNA): TGTGCCAGCAGGTTCGGGACGCTGGGGACCGGGGAGCTGTTTTTT.

The table lists this clonotype with a few counts. The chain combines TRBV20-1 with TRBJ2-7; weak D call: TRBD2 (6 bases). The CDR3 has 15 amino acids. The V end lost 5 bases, the J end lost 7 bases, and 24 bases lay between the germline ends. Germline V lookup: CDR1 DFQATT, CDR2 SNEGSKA (reference sequence). CDR3 DNA: TGCAGTGCTGTAACTAGAAACCCCGGGAGCAATGAGCAGTACTTC. It translates to CSAVTRNPGSNEQYF.

There are many counts of this clonotype. The chain uses TRBV5-6 and TRBJ2-7, with TRBD2 matching 8 bases. CDR3 length equals 17 residues. CDR1 is SGHDT and CDR2 is YYEEEE in the germline V gene. The V segment lost 4 bases and the J segment 4 bases; nucleotides outside the gene matches: 16. The CDR3 loop reads CASSPDGRTSPEYEQYF. CDR3 DNA: TGTGCCAGCAGCCCGGACGGACGGACTAGCCCCGAATACGAGCAGTACTTC.

Note on this clonotype: This clone may be a read error of a much larger clone one base away. This chain uses TRBV27 with TRBJ2-1; tentative D call: TRBD1 (6 bases). This CDR3 contains 12 residues. Germline CDR1 MNHEY, CDR2 SMNVEV (reference sequence). Deletions cut 6 bases from V and 11 bases from J, with 14 bases between. The CDR3 DNA sequence: TGTGCCAGCAGCCACAGGGTAGGGAAGCAGTTCTTC. Protein product: CASSHRVGKQFF.

The gene calls are TRBV5-5 and TRBJ1-6, with TRBD1 identical over 7 bases. Germline values: CDR1 SGHKS, CDR2 YYEKEE (reference sequence). Trimming cost V 1 base and J 9 bases; bases outside gene matches: 7. This CDR3 spans 15 amino acids. This CDR3 is CASSLLQGVSSPLHF. As DNA, the CDR3 is TGTGCCAGCAGCTTGCTGCAGGGGGTATCTTCACCCCTCCACTTT.

This clonotype has just a few counts. The V gene is TRBV11-2, the J gene TRBJ2-1, with 8 bases that match TRBD2. Germline V lookup: CDR1 SGHAT, CDR2 FQNNGV. CDR3 size: 16 residues. V dropped 5 bases and J dropped 2; count of bases not matched to a gene: 8. CDR3 loop: CASSREIAGTYNEQFF. In nucleotides, the CDR3 is TGTGCCAGCAGCCGTGAAATAGCGGGGACCTACAATGAGCAGTTCTTC.

This clonotype was found many times. This chain links TRBV6-1 with TRBJ2-1; 9 nucleotides agree with TRBD1. CDR1 is MNHNS and CDR2 is SASEGT in the germline V gene. This CDR3 is 15 amino acids long. V lost 5 bases and J lost 6; bases outside the gene matches: 8. Written as DNA, the CDR3 is TGTGCCAGCAGTTCCCCCGGGACAGGGCGCAATGAGCAGTTCTTC. It specifies CASSSPGTGRNEQFF.

This clonotype was picked up many times. The rearrangement joins TRBV10-3 to TRBJ1-1; D perhaps matches TRBD1 (5 bases). The CDR3 is 13 amino acids. Germline V gives CDR1 ENHRY, CDR2 SYGVKD. Trimming took off 6 bases at V and 2 bases at J, with 10 bases between the two ends. The CDR3 protein is CAIRRGRNTEAFF. In nucleotides, the CDR3 is TGTGCCATCAGGAGGGGAAGAAACACTGAAGCTTTCTTT.

The chain uses TRBV6-1 and TRBJ2-7, with TRBD1 matching over 7 bases. The CDR3 has 14 amino acids. CDR1 is MNHNS and CDR2 is SASEGT in the germline V gene. The V and J ends lost 6 bases and 2 bases, in that order; junction bases with no gene match: 7. CDR3 nucleotide sequence: TGTGCCAGCAGCCAGACAGGGTGGGCCTACGAGCAGTACTTC. Amino acid sequence: CASSQTGWAYEQYF.

This clonotype has at least ten counts. The V and J genes are TRBV5-6 and TRBJ2-5, with 14 bases matching TRBD2. CDR1 is SGHDT and CDR2 is YYEEEE in the germline V gene. This CDR3 spans 18 amino acids. V lost 4 bases, J lost 2 bases, and 10 bases stayed unmatched. DNA for the CDR3: TGTGCCAGCAGCGTGACTAGCGGGAGGGCCGGAGGTCAAGAGACCCAGTACTTC. This gives the protein CASSVTSGRAGGQETQYF.

This chain links TRBV7-2 with TRBJ1-6, with D possibly matching TRBD1 (5 bases). The germline V and J ends were trimmed by 7 bases and 9 bases, with 16 bases remaining between them. The CDR3 is made up of 14 amino acids. Germline CDR1 reads SGHTA; CDR2 reads FQGNSA. This chain's CDR3 is CASTLGGSGSPLHF. In DNA, the CDR3 is TGTGCCAGCACCCTCGGGGGGTCTGGTTCACCCCTCCACTTT.

This clonotype has ten or more counts. The chain couples TRBV6-6 to TRBJ1-1, with D perhaps TRBD1 (6 bases). Germline assignment: CDR1 MNHNY and CDR2 SVGAGI (reference sequence). V lost 0 bases and J 3 bases, leaving 14 bases between the germline ends. The CDR3 is made up of 16 amino acids. The CDR3 reads CASSYSTGGADTEAFF. DNA for the CDR3: TGTGCCAGCAGTTACTCGACGGGGGGCGCCGACACTGAAGCTTTCTTT.

This clonotype was counted ten times or more. The chain links TRBV28 to TRBJ2-3, with TRBD1 matching over 8 bases. Per germline, CDR1 MDHEN and CDR2 SYDVKM. Losses at the gene ends were 7 bases for V and 2 bases for J; bases not matched to a gene: 11. This CDR3 spans 16 amino acids. CDR3 loop: CASTRAGTGFTDTQYF. In DNA, the CDR3 is TGTGCCAGCACCCGCGCCGGGACAGGATTCACAGATACGCAGTATTTT. Full variable domain (missing parts from reference TRBV28 and TRBJ2-3): DVKVTQSSRYLVKRTGEKVFLECVQDMDHENMFWYRQDPGLGLRLIYFSYDVKMKEKGDIPEGYSVSREKKERFSLILESASTNQTSMYLCASTRAGTGFTDTQYFGPGTRLTVL.

The rearrangement links TRBV9 to TRBJ2-3; no clear D gene. CDR1 and CDR2 (germline): SGDLS, YYNGEE. The CDR3 covers 16 residues. Trimming took off 0 bases at V and 0 bases at J, with 11 bases between the two ends. The CDR3 nucleotides are TGTGCCAGCAGCGTAGAAGACGCCACTAGCACAGATACGCAGTATTTT. Translation: CASSVEDATSTDTQYF. The full variable domain, in which reference TRBV9 and TRBJ2-3 provide the parts outside the CDR3, is DSGVTQTPKHLITATGQRVTLRCSPRSGDLSVYWYQQSLDQGLQFLIQYYNGEERAKGNILERFSAQQFPDLHSELNLSSLELGDSALYFCASSVEDATSTDTQYFGPGTRLTVL.